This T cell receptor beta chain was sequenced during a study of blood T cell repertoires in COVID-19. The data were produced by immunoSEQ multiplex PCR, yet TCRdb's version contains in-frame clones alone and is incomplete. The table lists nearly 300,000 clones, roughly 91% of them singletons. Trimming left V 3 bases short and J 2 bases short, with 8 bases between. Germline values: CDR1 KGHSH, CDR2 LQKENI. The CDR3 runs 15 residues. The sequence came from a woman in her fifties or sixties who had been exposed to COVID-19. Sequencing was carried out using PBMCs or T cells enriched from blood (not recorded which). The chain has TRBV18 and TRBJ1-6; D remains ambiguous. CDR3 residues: CASSPAGTYNSPLHF. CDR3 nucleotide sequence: TGTGCCAGCTCACCCGCAGGAACCTATAATTCACCCCTCCACTTT.